A single sample is the source of the 9 T cell receptor beta chains below, sequenced in a study of blood T cell repertoires in COVID-19. Method: immunoSEQ multiplex PCR; TCRdb's copy keeps in-frame clones and lacks some. The sample has 250,000 to 350,000 clones; around 88% are singletons. Sequencing was performed on peripheral blood. The receptors shown here come from a man aged 25 to 45 with acute or convalescent COVID-19.

Written as DNA, the CDR3 is TGTGCCAGCAGCCCAGAGTCTGGGGCGGGATATACGCAGTATTTT. The encoded protein is CASSPESGAGYTQYF. The V call is TRBV7-3, the J call TRBJ2-3, with TRBD2 as a possible D gene (6 bases). V lost 5 bases to trimming and J lost 7 bases, with 19 bases between them. This CDR3 region has 15 residues. CDR1 and CDR2 from the germline V gene are SGHTA and FQGTGA.

The rearrangement uses TRBV28 and TRBJ1-1; TRBD1 matches at 10 bases. The CDR3 runs to 15 residues. The J segment lost 3 bases and the V segment lost 5 bases, leaving 6 bases of the junction unmatched. Germline loops: CDR1 MDHEN, CDR2 SYDVKM. The CDR3 nucleotides read TGTGCCAGCAGTCTCCGGGACAGGGGTTACACTGAAGCTTTCTTT. It codes for CASSLRDRGYTEAFF.

The chain has TRBV6-4 and TRBJ1-1, with D possibly being TRBD1 (6 bases). Between the trimmed V and J ends, which lost 6 bases and 0 bases, there was a span of 8 bases. Germline CDR1 and CDR2: MRHNA and SNTAGT. This CDR3 contains 13 residues. The CDR3 DNA follows: TGTGCCAGCAGCGGACAGATGAACACTGAAGCTTTCTTT. This codes for CASSGQMNTEAFF.

This clone has more than one count but fewer than ten. This chain joins TRBV2 and TRBJ2-5; 7 nucleotides align to TRBD2. This CDR3 has 17 amino acids. Per the germline V gene, CDR1 is SNHLY and CDR2 is FYNNEI. The trim removed 0 bases at V and 1 base at J, leaving 8 bases unmatched. The CDR3 here is CASSEARAAGSQETQYF. The CDR3 region has the DNA TGTGCCAGCAGTGAAGCGAGGGCAGCGGGGTCCCAAGAGACCCAGTACTTC.

CDR3 nucleotides: TGTGCCACCAGTGATCCGACTAGCGTTGTAGAGACCCAGTACTTC. Translation: CATSDPTSVVETQYF. The chain recombines TRBV24-1 with TRBJ2-5; 8 bases are a match to TRBD2. There are 15 residues in the CDR3. Germline CDR1 KGHDR, CDR2 SFDVKD. V lost 3 bases and J lost 4; bases outside the gene matches: 6.

V is TRBV2 and J is TRBJ2-7; TRBD2 matches at 12 bases. J gave up 12 bases and V 3 bases, and 6 bases lay outside the gene matches. This CDR3 spans 13 amino acids. Germline V gene data show CDR1 as SNHLY and CDR2 as FYNNEI. This chain's CDR3 is CASSELAGGPAYF. The CDR3 DNA reads TGTGCCAGCAGTGAGCTAGCGGGGGGGCCGGCGTACTTC.

This chain joins TRBV12-3 or TRBV12-4 and TRBJ2-4; D is undetermined. V was shortened by 3 bases and J by 6 bases, with 3 bases between the two germline ends. The CDR3 runs 11 residues. The CDR3 here is CASSLRNIQYF. CDR3 bases: TGTGCCAGCAGTTTGAGAAACATTCAGTACTTC.

The table lists this clone with a few counts. The chain employs TRBV7-9 and TRBJ2-7; TRBD2 matches at 13 bases. The V gene's germline CDR1 is SEHNR and CDR2 FQNEAQ (reference sequence). CDR3 size: 15 residues. With V trimmed by 7 bases and J by 5 bases, 8 bases remained unmatched. CDR3 in DNA: TGTGCCAGCACTACACGGACTAGCGGGAGTAACGAGCAGTACTTC. It is translated as CASTTRTSGSNEQYF.

This clone was recorded only once. V is TRBV7-9 and J is TRBJ1-5; D unresolved. The V gene's germline CDR1 is SEHNR and CDR2 FQNEAQ (reference sequence). Trimming took off 10 bases at V and 2 bases at J, with 15 bases between the two ends. CDR3 length: 14 amino acids. The CDR3 loop is CATAIGGGNQPQHF. The CDR3, as DNA: TGTGCCACAGCAATAGGCGGGGGCAATCAGCCCCAGCATTTT. Drawing the rest from reference TRBV7-9 and TRBJ1-5, the complete variable domain is DTGVSQNPRHKITKRGQNVTFRCDPISEHNRLYWYRQTLGQGPEFLTYFQNEAQLEKSRLLSDRFSAERPKGSFSTLEIQRTEQGDSAMYLCATAIGGGNQPQHFGDGTRLSIL.